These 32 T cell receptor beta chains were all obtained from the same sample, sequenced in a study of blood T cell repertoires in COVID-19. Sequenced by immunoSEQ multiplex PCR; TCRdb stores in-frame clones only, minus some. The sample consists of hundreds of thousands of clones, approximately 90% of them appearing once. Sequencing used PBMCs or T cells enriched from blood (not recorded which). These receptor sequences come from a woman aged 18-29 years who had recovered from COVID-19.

The CDR3 protein is CASRGQPTDTQYF. The CDR3 bases are TGTGCCAGCAGAGGACAGCCCACAGATACGCAGTATTTT. The chain couples TRBV5-8 to TRBJ2-3; tentatively, D is TRBD1 (6 bases). The CDR3 sequence is 13 residues long. The V end was cut by 5 bases, the J end by 2 bases, with 9 bases between. Germline CDR1 and CDR2: SGHTS and YDEGEE.

CDR3 DNA sequence: TGTGCCAGCAGCTTACGGGGACGGGGGGTGGATACGCAGTATTTT. It encodes CASSLRGRGVDTQYF. The chain joins TRBV7-8 to TRBJ2-3; 7 positions agree with TRBD2. This CDR3 has 15 residues. The germline V gene encodes CDR1 SGHVS and CDR2 FQNEAQ. V dropped 2 bases and J dropped 6; count of bases not matched to a gene: 8.

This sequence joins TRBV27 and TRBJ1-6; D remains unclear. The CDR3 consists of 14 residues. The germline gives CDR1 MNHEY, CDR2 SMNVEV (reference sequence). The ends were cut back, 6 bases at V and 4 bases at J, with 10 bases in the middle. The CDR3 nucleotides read TGTGCCAGCAGCCCCTCGGGTTATAATTCACCCCTCCACTTT. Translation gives CASSPSGYNSPLHF.

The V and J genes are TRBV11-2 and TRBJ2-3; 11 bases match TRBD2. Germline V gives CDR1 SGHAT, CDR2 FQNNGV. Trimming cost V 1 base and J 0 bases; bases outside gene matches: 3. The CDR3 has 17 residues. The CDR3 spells CASSLARLAGSTDTQYF. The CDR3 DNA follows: TGTGCCAGCAGCTTAGCCCGACTAGCGGGGAGCACAGATACGCAGTATTTT.

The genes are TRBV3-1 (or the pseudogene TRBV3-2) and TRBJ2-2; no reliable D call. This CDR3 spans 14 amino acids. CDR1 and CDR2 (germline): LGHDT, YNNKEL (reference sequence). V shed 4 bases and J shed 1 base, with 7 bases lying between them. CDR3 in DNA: TGTGCCAGCAGCCCTGACTTGAACACCGGGGAGCTGTTTTTT. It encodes CASSPDLNTGELFF.

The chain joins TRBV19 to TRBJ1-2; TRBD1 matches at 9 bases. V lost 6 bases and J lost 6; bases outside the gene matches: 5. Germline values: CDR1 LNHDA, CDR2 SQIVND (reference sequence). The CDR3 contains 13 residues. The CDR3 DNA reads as TGTGCCAGTAGGAGGGGGACAGGGAATGGCTACACCTTC. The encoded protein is CASRRGTGNGYTF.

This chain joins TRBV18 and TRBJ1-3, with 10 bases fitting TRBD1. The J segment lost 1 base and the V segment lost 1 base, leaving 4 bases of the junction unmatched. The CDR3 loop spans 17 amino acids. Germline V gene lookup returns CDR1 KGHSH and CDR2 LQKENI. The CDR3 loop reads CASSPLPGQGSGNTIYF. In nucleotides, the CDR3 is TGTGCCAGCTCACCACTTCCGGGACAGGGGTCTGGAAACACCATATATTTT.

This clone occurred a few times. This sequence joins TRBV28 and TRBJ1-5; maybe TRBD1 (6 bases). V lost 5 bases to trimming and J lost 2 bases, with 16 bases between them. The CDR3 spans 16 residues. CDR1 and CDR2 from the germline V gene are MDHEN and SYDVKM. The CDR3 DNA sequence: TGTGCCAGCAGTCCACATACAGGGCAAGGCAATCAGCCCCAGCATTTT. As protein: CASSPHTGQGNQPQHF.

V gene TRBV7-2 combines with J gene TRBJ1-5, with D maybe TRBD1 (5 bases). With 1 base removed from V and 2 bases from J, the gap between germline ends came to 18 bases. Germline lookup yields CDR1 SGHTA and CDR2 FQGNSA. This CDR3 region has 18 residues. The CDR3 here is CASSLGSGGEIGNQPQHF. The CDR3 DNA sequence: TGTGCCAGCAGCTTAGGGAGTGGGGGGGAGATCGGCAATCAGCCCCAGCATTTT.

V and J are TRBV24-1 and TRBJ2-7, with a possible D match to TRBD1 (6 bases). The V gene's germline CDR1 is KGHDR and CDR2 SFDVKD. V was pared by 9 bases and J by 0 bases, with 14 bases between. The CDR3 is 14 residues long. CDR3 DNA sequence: TGTGCCACCTTCCGGGACACAATCTCCTACGAGCAGTACTTC. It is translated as CATFRDTISYEQYF.

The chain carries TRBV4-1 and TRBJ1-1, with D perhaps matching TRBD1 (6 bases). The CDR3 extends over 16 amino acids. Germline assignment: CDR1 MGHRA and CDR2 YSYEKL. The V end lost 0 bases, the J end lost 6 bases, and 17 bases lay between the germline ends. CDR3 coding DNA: TGCGCCAGCAGCCAAGATACCGGAATGGGGGCTGCTGAAGCTTTCTTT. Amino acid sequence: CASSQDTGMGAAEAFF.

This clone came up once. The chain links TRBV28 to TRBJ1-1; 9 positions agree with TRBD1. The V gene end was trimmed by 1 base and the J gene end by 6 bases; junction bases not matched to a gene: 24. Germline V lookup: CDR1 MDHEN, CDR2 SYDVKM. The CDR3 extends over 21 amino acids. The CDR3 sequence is CASSLSLRTGVFDAVDPEAFF. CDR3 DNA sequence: TGTGCCAGCAGTTTATCTCTCCGGACAGGGGTATTCGATGCTGTCGATCCTGAAGCTTTCTTT.

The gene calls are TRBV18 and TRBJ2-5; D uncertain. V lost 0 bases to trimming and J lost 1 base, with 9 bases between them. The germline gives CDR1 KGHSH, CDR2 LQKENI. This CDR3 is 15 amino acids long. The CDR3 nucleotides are TGTGCCAGCTCACCACCGAGCCACGGCCAAGAGACCCAGTACTTC. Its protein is CASSPPSHGQETQYF.

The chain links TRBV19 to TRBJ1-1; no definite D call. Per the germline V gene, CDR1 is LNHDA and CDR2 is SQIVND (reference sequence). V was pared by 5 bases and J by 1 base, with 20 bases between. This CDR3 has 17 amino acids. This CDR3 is CASSDYKFGSPNTEAFF. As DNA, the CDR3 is TGTGCCAGTAGTGACTATAAATTCGGGTCCCCGAACACTGAAGCTTTCTTT.

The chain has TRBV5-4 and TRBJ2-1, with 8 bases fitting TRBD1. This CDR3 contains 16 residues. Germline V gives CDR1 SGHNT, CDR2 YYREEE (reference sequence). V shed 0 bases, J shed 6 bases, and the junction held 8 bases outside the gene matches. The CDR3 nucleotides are TGTGCCAGCAGCTTGGATGCCAGGGGGCAGAGCAATGAGCAGTTCTTC. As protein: CASSLDARGQSNEQFF.

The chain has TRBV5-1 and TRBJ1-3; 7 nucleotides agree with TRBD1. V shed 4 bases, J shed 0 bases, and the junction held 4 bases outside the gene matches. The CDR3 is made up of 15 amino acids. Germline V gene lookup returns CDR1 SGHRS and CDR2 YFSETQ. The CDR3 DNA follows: TGCGCCAGCAGCCGAGGGACAGCCTCTGGAAACACCATATATTTT. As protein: CASSRGTASGNTIYF. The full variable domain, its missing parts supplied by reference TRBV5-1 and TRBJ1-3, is KAGVTQTPRYLIKTRGQQVTLSCSPISGHRSVSWYQQTPGQGLQFLFEYFSETQRNKGNFPGRFSGRQFSNSRSEMNVSTLELGDSALYLCASSRGTASGNTIYFGEGSWLTVV.

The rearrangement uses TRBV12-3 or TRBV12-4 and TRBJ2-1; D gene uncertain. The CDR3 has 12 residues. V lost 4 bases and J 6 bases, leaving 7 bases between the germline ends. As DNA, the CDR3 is TGTGCCAGCAGTTCTCGTCGCAATGAGCAGTTCTTC. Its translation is CASSSRRNEQFF.

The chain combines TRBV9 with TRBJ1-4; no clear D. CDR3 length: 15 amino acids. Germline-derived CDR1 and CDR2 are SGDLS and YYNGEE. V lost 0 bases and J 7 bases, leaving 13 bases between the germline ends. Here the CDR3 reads CASSVAPGGREKLFF. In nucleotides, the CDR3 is TGTGCCAGCAGCGTAGCTCCCGGCGGGCGTGAAAAACTGTTTTTT.

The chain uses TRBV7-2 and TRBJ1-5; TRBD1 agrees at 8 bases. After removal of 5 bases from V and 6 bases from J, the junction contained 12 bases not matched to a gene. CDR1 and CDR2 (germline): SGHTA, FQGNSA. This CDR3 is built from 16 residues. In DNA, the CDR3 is TGTGCCAGCAGCAGACAGGGGTCAGTCTCGAGTCAGCCCCAGCATTTT. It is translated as CASSRQGSVSSQPQHF.

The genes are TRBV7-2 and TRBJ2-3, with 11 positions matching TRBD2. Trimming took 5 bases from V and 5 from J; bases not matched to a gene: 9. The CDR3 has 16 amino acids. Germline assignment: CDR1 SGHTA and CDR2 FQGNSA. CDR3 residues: CASSQWVAGGGDTQYF. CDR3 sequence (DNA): TGTGCCAGCAGCCAGTGGGTAGCGGGAGGGGGAGATACGCAGTATTTT.

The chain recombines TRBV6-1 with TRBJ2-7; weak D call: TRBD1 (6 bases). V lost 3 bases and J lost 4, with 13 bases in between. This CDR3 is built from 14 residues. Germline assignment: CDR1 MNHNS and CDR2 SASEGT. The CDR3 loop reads CASSDSNRAYEQYF. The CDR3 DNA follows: TGTGCCAGCAGTGATAGTAACAGGGCATACGAGCAGTACTTC.

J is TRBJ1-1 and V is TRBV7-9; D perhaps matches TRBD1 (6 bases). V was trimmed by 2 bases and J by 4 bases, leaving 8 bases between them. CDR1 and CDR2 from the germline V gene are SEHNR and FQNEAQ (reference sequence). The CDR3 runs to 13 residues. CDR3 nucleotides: TGTGCCAGCAGCTTATTGGGGGCCACTGAAGCTTTCTTT. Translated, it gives CASSLLGATEAFF.

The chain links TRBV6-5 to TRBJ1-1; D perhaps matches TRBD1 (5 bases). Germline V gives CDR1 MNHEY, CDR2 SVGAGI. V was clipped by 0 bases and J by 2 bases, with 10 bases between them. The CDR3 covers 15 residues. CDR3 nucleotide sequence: TGTGCCAGCAGTTACTCGAGACAGAGAAACACTGAAGCTTTCTTT. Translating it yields CASSYSRQRNTEAFF.

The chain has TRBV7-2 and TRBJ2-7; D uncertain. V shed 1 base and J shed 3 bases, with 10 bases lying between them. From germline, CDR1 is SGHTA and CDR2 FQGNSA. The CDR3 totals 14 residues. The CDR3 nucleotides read TGTGCCAGCAGCTTAGAGCCAGCGAACTACGAGCAGTACTTC. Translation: CASSLEPANYEQYF.

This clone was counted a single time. CDR3 region: CASSPLLGLDGNEQFF. In DNA, the CDR3 is TGTGCCAGCTCACCATTATTGGGACTAGACGGCAATGAGCAGTTCTTC. This rearrangement joins TRBV18 to TRBJ2-1, with TRBD2 matching 8 bases. After removal of 2 bases from V and 6 bases from J, the junction contained 9 bases not matched to a gene. The germline gives CDR1 KGHSH, CDR2 LQKENI. The CDR3 loop spans 16 amino acids. Using reference TRBV18 and TRBJ2-1 for the parts outside the CDR3, the full variable domain is NAGVMQNPRHLVRRRGQEARLRCSPMKGHSHVYWYRQLPEEGLKFMVYLQKENIIDESGMPKERFSAEFPKEGPSILRIQQVVRGDSAAYFCASSPLLGLDGNEQFFGPGTRLTVL.

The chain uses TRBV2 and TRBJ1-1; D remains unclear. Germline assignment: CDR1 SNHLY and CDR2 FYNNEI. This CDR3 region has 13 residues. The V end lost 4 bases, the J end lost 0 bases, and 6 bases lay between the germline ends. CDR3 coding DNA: TGTGCCAGCAGTGGGCGGATGAACACTGAAGCTTTCTTT. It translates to CASSGRMNTEAFF.

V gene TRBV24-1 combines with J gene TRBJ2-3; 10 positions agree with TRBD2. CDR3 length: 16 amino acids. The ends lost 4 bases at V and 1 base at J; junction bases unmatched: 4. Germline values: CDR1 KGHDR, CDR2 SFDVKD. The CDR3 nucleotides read TGTGCCACCAGTGAGGCAACTAGCGGGGGCACAGATACGCAGTATTTT. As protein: CATSEATSGGTDTQYF.

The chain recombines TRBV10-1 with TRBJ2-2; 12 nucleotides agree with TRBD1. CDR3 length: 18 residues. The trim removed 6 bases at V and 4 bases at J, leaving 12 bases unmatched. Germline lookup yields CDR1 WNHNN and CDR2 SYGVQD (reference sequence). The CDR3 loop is CASRGGTGGRPTTGELFF. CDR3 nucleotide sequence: TGCGCCAGCAGGGGGGGGACAGGGGGCCGACCCACCACCGGGGAGCTGTTTTTT.

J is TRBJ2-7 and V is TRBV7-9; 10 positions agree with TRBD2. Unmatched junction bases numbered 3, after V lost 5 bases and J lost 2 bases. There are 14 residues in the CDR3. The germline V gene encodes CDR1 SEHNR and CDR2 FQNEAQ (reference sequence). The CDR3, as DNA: TGTGCCAGCAGCGAGGGACTAGCGCCCTACGAGCAGTACTTC. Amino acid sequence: CASSEGLAPYEQYF. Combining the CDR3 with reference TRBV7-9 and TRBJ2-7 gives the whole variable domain DTGVSQNPRHKITKRGQNVTFRCDPISEHNRLYWYRQTLGQGPEFLTYFQNEAQLEKSRLLSDRFSAERPKGSFSTLEIQRTEQGDSAMYLCASSEGLAPYEQYFGPGTRLTVT.

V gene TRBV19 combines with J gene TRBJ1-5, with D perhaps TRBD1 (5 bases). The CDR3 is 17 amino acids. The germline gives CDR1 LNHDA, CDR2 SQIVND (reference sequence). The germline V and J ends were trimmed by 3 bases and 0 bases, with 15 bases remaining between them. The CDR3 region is CASSMDTDSNSNQPQHF. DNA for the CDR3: TGTGCCAGTAGTATGGACACCGACAGTAATAGCAATCAGCCCCAGCATTTT.

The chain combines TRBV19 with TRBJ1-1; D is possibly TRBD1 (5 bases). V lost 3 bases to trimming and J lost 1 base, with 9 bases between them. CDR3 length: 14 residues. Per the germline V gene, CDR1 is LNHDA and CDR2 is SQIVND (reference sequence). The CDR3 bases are TGTGCCAGTAGTATTTGGGGCGGGAACACTGAAGCTTTCTTT. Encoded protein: CASSIWGGNTEAFF.

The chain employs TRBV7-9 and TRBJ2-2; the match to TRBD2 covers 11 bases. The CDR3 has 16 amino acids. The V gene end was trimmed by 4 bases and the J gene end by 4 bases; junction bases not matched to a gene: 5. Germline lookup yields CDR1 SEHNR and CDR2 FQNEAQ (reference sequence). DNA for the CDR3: TGTGCCAGCAGCTCACAGGGACTAGCGGTCACCGGGGAGCTGTTTTTT. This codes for CASSSQGLAVTGELFF.